A selection of T cell receptor beta chains follows, all from one sample in a study of T cells in Graves' hyperthyroidism and ophthalmopathy. TCRdb reanalysed the multiplex PCR reads using MiXCR and keeps one entry per CDR3 protein. The sample contains 300,000 to 450,000 distinct CDR3 sequences, about 18% of which appear only once. The specimen sequenced was blood. These receptors all come from a man younger than 35 with Graves' ophthalmopathy. The CDR3 runs from the conserved cysteine through the conserved F or W. D genes are given only for firm matches. For some rows the clone size is stated as once, few or many, or as a class when expanded; others skip it.

V gene	clone size	J gene	D gene	CDR3 DNA	CDR3 protein
TRBV20-1	many	TRBJ2-1	.	TGCAGTGCTAGTCAATACTCTGGGCAGTTCTTC	CSASQYSGQFF
TRBV20-1	many	TRBJ1-2	.	TGCAGTGCTAGAGATACAGAGGGGGACTATGGCTACACCTTC	CSARDTEGDYGYTF
TRBV2	many	TRBJ2-7	TRBD2	TGTGCCAGCAGTGAGTCTAGCGGGGCCTACGAGCAGTACTTC	CASSESSGAYEQYF
TRBV7-2	.	TRBJ2-2	.	TGTGCCAGCAGCTCCCGCCAGGCAACCGGGGAGCTGTTTTTT	CASSSRQATGELFF
TRBV11-2	.	TRBJ2-5	.	TGTGCCAGCAGCGTCCAGCCTCCACTTCAAGAGACCCAGTACTTC	CASSVQPPLQETQYF
TRBV20-1	many	TRBJ2-5	.	TGCAGTGCTAGGTACATGGGAGTTCAAGAGACCCAGTACTTC	CSARYMGVQETQYF
TRBV2	many	TRBJ2-3	.	TGTGCCAGCAGGCAGGGAATCCTCAGCACAGATACGCAGTATTTT	CASRQGILSTDTQYF
TRBV28	.	TRBJ1-3	.	TGTGCCAGCAGTTGGACAGCTGGAAACACCATATATTTT	CASSWTAGNTIYF
TRBV12-5	many	TRBJ1-2	TRBD1	TGTGCTAGTGGTCCGAACAGGGGGCGAGAGAGGCATGGCTACACCTTC	CASGPNRGRERHGYTF
TRBV7-9	many	TRBJ2-3	.	TGTGCCAGCAGCTCTCCGTCGCGGACCACAGATACGCAGTATTTT	CASSSPSRTTDTQYF
TRBV7-9	few	TRBJ2-1	TRBD2	TGTGCCAGCAGCTTAACATGGGGGCTTAGCGGGGGGGCTGTCGATGAGCAGTTCTTC	CASSLTWGLSGGAVDEQFF
TRBV20-1	.	TRBJ1-4	.	TGCAGTGCTACGGTGGTGGATTATCCTAATGAAAAACTGTTTTTT	CSATVVDYPNEKLFF
TRBV27	few	TRBJ2-7	.	TGTGCCAGCAGCCTTACCGGGACCTACAGTTACGAGCAGTACTTC	CASSLTGTYSYEQYF
TRBV5-1	many	TRBJ1-1	.	TGCGCCAGCAGCCTTCAGGGACAGAACACTGAAGCTTTCTTT	CASSLQGQNTEAFF
TRBV2	many	TRBJ2-7	.	TGTGCCAGCAGTCGCACTAGAGTATACGAGCAGTACTTC	CASSRTRVYEQYF
TRBV13	few	TRBJ1-6	.	TGTGCCAGCAGCCCGGGACCGAGCTCCTATAATTCACCCCTCCACTTT	CASSPGPSSYNSPLHF
TRBV6-2/TRBV6-3	few	TRBJ1-2	.	TGTGCCAGCAGTTATCCGACGGCCGACACCTTC	CASSYPTADTF
TRBV28	.	TRBJ2-5	TRBD1	TGTGCCAGCAGTTTGCCCCAGGACAGGGTCTTTAGAAGCCAGTACTTC	CASSLPQDRVFRSQYF
TRBV2	.	TRBJ2-3	TRBD2	TGTGCCAGCACTAGGACATCGGGGGGAGATACGCAGTATTTT	CASTRTSGGDTQYF
TRBV2	many	TRBJ1-1	.	TGTGCCAGCGGACTGGGCAGGAACACTGAAGCTTTCTTT	CASGLGRNTEAFF
TRBV12-3/TRBV12-4	many	TRBJ2-7	TRBD1	TGTGCCAGCAGCACCGGACAGGAGTCCTACGAGCAGTACTTC	CASSTGQESYEQYF
TRBV11-2	many	TRBJ2-5	TRBD1	TGTGCCAGCAGCCCGGGGACAGGGCTCACCGAGACCCAGTACTTC	CASSPGTGLTETQYF
TRBV3-1	few	TRBJ1-2	TRBD1	TGTGCCAGCAGCCCCCGGGACAGGGGTACCTATGGCTACACCTTC	CASSPRDRGTYGYTF
TRBV6-1	.	TRBJ2-2	TRBD2	TGTGCCAGCAGTCTCCTAGGACTAGCCTCGAACACCGGGGAGCTGTTTTTT	CASSLLGLASNTGELFF
TRBV28	.	TRBJ2-3	TRBD2	TGTGCCAGCAGCCAACTAGCGGGGGGGTCAGATACGCAGTATTTT	CASSQLAGGSDTQYF
TRBV20-1	many	TRBJ1-5	.	TGCAGTGCTAGGGGTGGGCAAATAAGCAATCAGCCCCAGCATTTT	CSARGGQISNQPQHF
TRBV3-1	.	TRBJ1-1	.	TGTGCCAGCAGCCCCTGGGAGGAAACTGAAGCTTTCTTT	CASSPWEETEAFF
TRBV15	many	TRBJ1-1	.	TGTGCCACCAGCAGAGATCCGTGGGGTGAAGCTTTCTTT	CATSRDPWGEAFF
TRBV4-1	few	TRBJ2-5	.	TGCGCCAGCAGCCAACCGGGGGCAAAACAAGAGACCCAGTACTTC	CASSQPGAKQETQYF
TRBV7-8	.	TRBJ1-2	.	TGTGCCAGCAGCTTAGGGGGGACGGCGAACTATGGCTACACCTTC	CASSLGGTANYGYTF